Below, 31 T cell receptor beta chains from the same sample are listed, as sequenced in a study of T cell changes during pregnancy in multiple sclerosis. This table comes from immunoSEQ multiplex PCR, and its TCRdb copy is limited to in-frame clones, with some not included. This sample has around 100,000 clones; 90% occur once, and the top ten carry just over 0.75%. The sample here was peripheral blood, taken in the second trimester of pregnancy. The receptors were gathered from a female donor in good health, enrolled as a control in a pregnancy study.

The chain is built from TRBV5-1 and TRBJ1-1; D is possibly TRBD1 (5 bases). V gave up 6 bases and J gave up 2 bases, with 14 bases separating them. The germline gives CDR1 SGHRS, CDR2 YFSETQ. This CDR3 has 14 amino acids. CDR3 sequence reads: CASTLIQGNTEAFF. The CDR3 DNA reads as TGCGCCAGCACACTTATCCAGGGTAACACTGAAGCTTTCTTT.

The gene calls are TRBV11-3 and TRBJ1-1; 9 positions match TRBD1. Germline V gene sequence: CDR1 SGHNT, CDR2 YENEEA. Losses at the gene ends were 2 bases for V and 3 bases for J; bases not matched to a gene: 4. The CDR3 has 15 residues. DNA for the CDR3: TGTGCCAGCAGCTTAACAGGGGGCGCGGACACTGAAGCTTTCTTT. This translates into CASSLTGGADTEAFF.

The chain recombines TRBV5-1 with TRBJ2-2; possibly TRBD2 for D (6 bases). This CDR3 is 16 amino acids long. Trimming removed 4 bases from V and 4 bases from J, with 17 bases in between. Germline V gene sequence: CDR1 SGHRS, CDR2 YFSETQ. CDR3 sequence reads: CASSVLGGAGTGELFF. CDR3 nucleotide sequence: TGCGCCAGCAGCGTCCTCGGAGGGGCTGGCACCGGGGAGCTGTTTTTT.

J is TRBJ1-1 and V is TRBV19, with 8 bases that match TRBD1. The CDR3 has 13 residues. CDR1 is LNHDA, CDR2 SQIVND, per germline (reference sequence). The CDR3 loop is CGSLGTGNTEAFF. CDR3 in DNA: TGTGGGTCACTTGGGACAGGGAACACTGAAGCTTTCTTT.

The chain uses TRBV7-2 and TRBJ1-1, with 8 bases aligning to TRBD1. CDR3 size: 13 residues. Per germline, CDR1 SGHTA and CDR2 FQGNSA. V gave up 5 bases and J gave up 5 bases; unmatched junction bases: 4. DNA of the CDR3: TGTGCCAGCAGCCCGTGGACAGGGACTGAAGCTTTCTTT. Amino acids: CASSPWTGTEAFF.

The CDR3 here is CASSNTHEQFF. CDR3 nucleotides: TGTGCCAGCAGTAACACCCATGAGCAGTTCTTC. V and J are TRBV6-5 and TRBJ2-1; no clear D gene. The V gene lost 5 bases and the J gene lost 8 bases, with 7 bases spanning the gap. Germline V CDR1 and CDR2: MNHEY, SVGAGI. CDR3 size: 11 residues.

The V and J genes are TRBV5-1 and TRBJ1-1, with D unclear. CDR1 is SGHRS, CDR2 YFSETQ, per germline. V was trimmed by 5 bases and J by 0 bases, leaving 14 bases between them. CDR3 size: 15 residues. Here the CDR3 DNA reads TGCGCCAGCAGTCCTTTGGGAGGCATGAACACTGAAGCTTTCTTT. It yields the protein CASSPLGGMNTEAFF.

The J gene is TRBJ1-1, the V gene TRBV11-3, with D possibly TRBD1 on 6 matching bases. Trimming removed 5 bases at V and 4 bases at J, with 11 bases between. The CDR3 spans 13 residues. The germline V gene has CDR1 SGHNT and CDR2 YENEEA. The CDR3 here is CASSRRGSTEAFF. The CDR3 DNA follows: TGTGCCAGCAGCCGAAGGGGGAGCACTGAAGCTTTCTTT.

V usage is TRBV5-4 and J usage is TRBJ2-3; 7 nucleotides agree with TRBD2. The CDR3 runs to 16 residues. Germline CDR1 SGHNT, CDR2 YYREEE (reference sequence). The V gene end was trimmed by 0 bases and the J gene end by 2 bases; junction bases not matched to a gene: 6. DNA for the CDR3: TGTGCCAGCAGCTTGGGTCCTAGCGGAACCACAGATACGCAGTATTTT. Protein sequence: CASSLGPSGTTDTQYF.

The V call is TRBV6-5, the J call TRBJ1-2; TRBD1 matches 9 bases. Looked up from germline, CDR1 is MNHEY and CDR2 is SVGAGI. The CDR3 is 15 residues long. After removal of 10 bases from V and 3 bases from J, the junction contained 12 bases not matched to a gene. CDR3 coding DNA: TGTGCCACTCAGAAGCGGACAGGGGTGGACTATGGCTACACCTTC. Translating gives CATQKRTGVDYGYTF.

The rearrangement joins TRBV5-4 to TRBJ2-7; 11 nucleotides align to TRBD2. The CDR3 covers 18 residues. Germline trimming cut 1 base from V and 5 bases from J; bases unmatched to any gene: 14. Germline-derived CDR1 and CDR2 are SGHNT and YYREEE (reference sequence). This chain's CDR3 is CASSLRSSGRLMYDEQYF. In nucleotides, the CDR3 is TGTGCCAGCAGCTTGAGGTCTAGCGGGAGGCTCATGTATGACGAGCAGTACTTC.

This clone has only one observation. DNA of the CDR3: TGTGCCACCCACAGGGGGAAGGGGCCTCAGCCCCAGCATTTT. It codes for CATHRGKGPQPQHF. This sequence joins TRBV6-6 and TRBJ1-5, with 8 bases matching TRBD1. This CDR3 is 14 amino acids long. V gave up 10 bases and J gave up 6 bases; unmatched junction bases: 11. Looked up from germline, CDR1 is MNHNY and CDR2 is SVGAGI (reference sequence).

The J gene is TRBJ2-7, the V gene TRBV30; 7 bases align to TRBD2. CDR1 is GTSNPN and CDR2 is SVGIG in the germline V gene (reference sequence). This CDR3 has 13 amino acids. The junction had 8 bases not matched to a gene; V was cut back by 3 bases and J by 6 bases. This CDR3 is CAWRAIREGEQYF. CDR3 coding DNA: TGTGCCTGGAGGGCAATCAGGGAGGGCGAGCAGTACTTC. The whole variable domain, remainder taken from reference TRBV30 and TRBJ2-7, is SQTIHQWPATLVQPVGSPLSLECTVEGTSNPNLYWYRQAAGRGLQLLFYSVGIGQISSEVPQNLSASRPQDRQFILSSKKLLLSDSGFYLCAWRAIREGEQYFGPGTRLTVT.

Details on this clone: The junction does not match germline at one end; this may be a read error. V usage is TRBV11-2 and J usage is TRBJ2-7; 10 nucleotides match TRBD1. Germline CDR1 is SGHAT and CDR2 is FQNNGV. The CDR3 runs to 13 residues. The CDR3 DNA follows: TGTGCCAGCAGCTTAGTAGGGGACAGGGGTTCCGACTTC. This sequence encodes CASSLVGDRGSDF. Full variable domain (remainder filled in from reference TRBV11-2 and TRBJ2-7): EAGVAQSPRYKIIEKRQSVAFWCNPISGHATLYWYQQILGQGPKLLIQFQNNGVVDDSQLPKDRFSAERLKGVDSTLKIQPAKLEDSAVYLCASSLVGDRGSDFGPGTRLTVT.

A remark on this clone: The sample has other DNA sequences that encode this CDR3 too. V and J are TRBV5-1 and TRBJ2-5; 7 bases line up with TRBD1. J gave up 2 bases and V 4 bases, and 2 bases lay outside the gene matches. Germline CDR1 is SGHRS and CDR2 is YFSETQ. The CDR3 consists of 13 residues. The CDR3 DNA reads TGCGCCAGCAGCGGCAGGGGGCAAGAGACCCAGTACTTC. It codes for CASSGRGQETQYF. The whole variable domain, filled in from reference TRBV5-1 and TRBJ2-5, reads KAGVTQTPRYLIKTRGQQVTLSCSPISGHRSVSWYQQTPGQGLQFLFEYFSETQRNKGNFPGRFSGRQFSNSRSEMNVSTLELGDSALYLCASSGRGQETQYFGPGTRLLVL.

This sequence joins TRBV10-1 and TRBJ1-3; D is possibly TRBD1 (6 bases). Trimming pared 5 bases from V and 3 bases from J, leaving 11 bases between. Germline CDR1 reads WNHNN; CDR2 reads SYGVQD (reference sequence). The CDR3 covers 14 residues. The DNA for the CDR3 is TGCGCCAGCAGTATGACAGGTTTTGGAAACACCATATATTTT. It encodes CASSMTGFGNTIYF.

The CDR3 nucleotides are TGTGCCAGCTCACCAAGGCGACAGGCCTCCTACGAGCAGTACTTC. As protein: CASSPRRQASYEQYF. J is TRBJ2-7 and V is TRBV18, with TRBD1 as a possible D gene (6 bases). Trimming stripped 2 bases from V and 0 bases from J, with 11 bases between. The CDR3 spans 15 residues. Germline V gene data show CDR1 as KGHSH and CDR2 as LQKENI.

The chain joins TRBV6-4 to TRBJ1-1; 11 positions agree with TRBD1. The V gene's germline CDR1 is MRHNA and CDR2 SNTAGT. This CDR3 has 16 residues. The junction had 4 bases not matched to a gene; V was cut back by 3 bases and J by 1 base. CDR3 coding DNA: TGTGCCAGCAGTGATGGACAGGGGGCAAAGAACACTGAAGCTTTCTTT. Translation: CASSDGQGAKNTEAFF.

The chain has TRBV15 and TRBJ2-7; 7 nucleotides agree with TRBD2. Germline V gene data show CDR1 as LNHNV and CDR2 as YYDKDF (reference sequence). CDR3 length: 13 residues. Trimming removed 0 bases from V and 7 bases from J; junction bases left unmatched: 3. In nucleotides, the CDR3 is TGTGCCACCAGCAGAGATCTAGCGGCGGAGCAGTACTTC. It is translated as CATSRDLAAEQYF.

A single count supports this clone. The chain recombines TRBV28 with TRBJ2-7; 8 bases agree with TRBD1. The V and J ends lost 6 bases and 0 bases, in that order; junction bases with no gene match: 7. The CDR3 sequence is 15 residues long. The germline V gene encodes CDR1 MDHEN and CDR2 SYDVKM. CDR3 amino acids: CASRLGQASSYEQYF. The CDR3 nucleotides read TGTGCCAGCAGGCTGGGACAGGCAAGCTCCTACGAGCAGTACTTC.

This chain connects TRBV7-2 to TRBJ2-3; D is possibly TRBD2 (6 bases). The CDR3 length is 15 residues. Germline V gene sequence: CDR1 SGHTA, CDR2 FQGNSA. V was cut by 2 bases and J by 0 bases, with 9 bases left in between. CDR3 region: CASSLRRGSTDTQYF. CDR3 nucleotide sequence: TGTGCCAGCAGCTTAAGACGGGGGAGCACAGATACGCAGTATTTT.

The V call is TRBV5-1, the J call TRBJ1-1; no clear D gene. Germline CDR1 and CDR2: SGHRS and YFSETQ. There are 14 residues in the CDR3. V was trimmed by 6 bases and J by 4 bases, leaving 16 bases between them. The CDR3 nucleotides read TGCGCCAGCACTCTCGGGCAGGCGGGCACTGAAGCTTTCTTT. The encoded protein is CASTLGQAGTEAFF.

Here the CDR3 reads CASSQDNRGEGYTF. The CDR3 coding sequence is TGTGCCAGCAGCCAGGACAACAGGGGAGAGGGCTACACCTTC. The rearrangement uses TRBV14 and TRBJ1-2; 7 nucleotides match TRBD1. Germline V CDR1 and CDR2: SGHDN, FVKESK. This CDR3 has 14 amino acids. The J segment lost 8 bases and the V segment lost 3 bases, leaving 9 bases of the junction unmatched.

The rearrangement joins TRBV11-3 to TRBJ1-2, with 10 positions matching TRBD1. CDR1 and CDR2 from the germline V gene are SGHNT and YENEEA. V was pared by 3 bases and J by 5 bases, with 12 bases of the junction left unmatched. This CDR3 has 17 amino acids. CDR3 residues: CASSFSNTRTGGYGYTF. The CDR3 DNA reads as TGTGCCAGCAGCTTCTCAAATACTCGGACAGGGGGTTATGGCTACACCTTC.

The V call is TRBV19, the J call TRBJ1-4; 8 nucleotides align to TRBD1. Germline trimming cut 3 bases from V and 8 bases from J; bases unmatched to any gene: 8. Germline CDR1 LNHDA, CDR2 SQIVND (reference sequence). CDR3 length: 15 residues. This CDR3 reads CASSIRDRGGEKLFF. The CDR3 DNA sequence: TGTGCCAGTAGTATCCGAGACAGGGGCGGAGAAAAACTGTTTTTT.

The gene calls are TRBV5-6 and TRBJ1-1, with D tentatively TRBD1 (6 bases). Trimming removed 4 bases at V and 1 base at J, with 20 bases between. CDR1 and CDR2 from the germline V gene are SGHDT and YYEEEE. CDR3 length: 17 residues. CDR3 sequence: CASSIPTAGAGNTEAFF. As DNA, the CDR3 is TGTGCCAGCAGCATACCGACAGCAGGGGCAGGGAACACTGAAGCTTTCTTT.

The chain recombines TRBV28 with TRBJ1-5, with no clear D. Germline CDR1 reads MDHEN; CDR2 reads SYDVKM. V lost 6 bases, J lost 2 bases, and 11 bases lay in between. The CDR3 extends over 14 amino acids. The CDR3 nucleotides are TGTGCCAGCAGCCCCCCGGCGGGCAATCAGCCCCAGCATTTT. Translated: CASSPPAGNQPQHF.

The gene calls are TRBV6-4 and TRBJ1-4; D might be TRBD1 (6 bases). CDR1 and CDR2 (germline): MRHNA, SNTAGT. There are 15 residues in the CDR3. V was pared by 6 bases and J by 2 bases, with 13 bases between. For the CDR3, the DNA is TGTGCCAGCAGCCGAACCCAGGGGACTAATGAAAAACTGTTTTTT. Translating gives CASSRTQGTNEKLFF.

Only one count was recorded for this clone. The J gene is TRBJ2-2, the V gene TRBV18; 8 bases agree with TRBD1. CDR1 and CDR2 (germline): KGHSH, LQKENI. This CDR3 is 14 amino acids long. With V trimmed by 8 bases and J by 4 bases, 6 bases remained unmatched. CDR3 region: CASLGQGLTGELFF. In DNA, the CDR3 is TGTGCCAGCCTCGGACAGGGACTCACCGGGGAGCTGTTTTTT.

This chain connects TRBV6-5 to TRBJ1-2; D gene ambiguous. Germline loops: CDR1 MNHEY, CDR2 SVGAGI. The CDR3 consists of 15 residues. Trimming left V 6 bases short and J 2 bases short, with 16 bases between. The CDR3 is CASSRSAGHNYGYTF. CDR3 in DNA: TGTGCCAGCAGCCGATCCGCAGGCCACAACTATGGCTACACCTTC.

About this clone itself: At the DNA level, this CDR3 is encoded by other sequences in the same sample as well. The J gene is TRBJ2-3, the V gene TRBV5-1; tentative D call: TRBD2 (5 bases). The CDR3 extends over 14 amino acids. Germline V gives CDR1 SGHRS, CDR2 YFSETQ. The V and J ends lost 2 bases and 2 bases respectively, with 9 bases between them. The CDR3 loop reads CASSLGGYTDTQYF. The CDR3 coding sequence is TGCGCCAGCAGCTTAGGAGGATACACAGATACGCAGTATTTT.